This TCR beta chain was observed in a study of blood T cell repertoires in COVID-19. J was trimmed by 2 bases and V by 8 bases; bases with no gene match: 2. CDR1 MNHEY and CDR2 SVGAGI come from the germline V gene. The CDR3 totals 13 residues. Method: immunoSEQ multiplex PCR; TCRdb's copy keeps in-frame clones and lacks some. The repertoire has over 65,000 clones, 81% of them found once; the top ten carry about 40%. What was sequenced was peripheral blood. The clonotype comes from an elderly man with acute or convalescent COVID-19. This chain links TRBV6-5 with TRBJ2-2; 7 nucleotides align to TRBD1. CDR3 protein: CASRDSNTGELFF. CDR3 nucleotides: TGTGCCAGCCGGGACAGCAACACCGGGGAGCTGTTTTTT.